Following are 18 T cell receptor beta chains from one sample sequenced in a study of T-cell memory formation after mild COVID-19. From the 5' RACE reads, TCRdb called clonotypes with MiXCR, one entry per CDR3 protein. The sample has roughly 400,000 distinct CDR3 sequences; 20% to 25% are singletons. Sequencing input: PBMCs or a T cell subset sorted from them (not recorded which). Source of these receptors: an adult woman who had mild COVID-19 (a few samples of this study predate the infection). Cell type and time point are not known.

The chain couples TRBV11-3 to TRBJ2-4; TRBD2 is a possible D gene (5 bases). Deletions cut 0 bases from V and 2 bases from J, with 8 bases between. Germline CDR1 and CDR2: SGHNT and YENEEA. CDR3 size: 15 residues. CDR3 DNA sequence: TGTGCCAGCAGCTTAGACCCGGGGACCAAAAACATTCAGTACTTC. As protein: CASSLDPGTKNIQYF.

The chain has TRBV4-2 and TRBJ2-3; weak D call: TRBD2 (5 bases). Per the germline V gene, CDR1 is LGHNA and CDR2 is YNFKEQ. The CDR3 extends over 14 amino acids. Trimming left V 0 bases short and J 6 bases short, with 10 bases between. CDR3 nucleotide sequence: TGTGCCAGCAGCCAAGAACGAGCGGTGGATACGCAGTATTTT. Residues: CASSQERAVDTQYF.

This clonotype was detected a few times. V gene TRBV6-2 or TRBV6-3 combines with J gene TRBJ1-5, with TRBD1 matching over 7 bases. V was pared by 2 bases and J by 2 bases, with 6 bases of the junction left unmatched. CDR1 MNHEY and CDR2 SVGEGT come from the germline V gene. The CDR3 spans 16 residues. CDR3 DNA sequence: TGTGCCAGCAGTTACGAGAGACAGGGCGGCAATCAGCCCCAGCATTTT. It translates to CASSYERQGGNQPQHF.

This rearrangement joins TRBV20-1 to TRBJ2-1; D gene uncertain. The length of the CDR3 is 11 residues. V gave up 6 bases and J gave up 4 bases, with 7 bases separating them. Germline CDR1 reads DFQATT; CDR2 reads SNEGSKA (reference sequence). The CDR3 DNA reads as TGCAGTGCAATTTATTACAATGAGCAGTTCTTC. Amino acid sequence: CSAIYYNEQFF.

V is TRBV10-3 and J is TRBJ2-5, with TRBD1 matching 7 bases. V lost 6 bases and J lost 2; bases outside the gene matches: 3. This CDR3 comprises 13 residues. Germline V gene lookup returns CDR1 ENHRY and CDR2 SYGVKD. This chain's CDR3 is CAIRTGIQETQYF. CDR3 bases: TGTGCCATCAGGACAGGGATACAAGAGACCCAGTACTTC.

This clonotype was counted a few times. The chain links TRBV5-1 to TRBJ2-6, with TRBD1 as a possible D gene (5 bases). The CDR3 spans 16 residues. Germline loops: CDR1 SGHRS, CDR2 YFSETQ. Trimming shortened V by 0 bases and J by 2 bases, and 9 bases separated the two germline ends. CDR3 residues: CASSLGGTPGANVLTF. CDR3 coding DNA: TGCGCCAGCAGCTTGGGGGGCACCCCTGGGGCCAACGTCCTGACTTTC.

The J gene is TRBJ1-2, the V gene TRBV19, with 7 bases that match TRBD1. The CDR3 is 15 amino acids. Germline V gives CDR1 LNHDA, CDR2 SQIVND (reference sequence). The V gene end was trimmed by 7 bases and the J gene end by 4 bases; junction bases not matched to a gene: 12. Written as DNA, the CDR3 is TGTGCCAGTACTGATGGGACAGAAAATTTCTATGGCTACACCTTC. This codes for CASTDGTENFYGYTF.

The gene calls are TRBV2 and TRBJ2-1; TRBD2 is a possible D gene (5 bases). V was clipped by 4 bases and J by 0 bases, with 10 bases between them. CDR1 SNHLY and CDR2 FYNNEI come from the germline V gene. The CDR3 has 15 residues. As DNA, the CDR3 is TGTGCCAGCAGTGGACTAACTAGCTCCTACAATGAGCAGTTCTTC. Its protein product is CASSGLTSSYNEQFF.

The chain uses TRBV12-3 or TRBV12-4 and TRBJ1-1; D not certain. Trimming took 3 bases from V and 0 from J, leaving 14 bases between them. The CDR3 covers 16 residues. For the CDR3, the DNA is TGTGCCAGCAGTTTTTATAGGAATAGGATGAACACTGAAGCTTTCTTT. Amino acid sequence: CASSFYRNRMNTEAFF.

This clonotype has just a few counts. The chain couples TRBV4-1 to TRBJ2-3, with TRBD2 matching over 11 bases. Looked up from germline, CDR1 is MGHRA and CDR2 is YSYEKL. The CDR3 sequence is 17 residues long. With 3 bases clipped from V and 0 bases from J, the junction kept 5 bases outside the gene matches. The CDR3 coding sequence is TGCGCCAGCAGCCACCTGGGACTAGCGGAGAGCACAGATACGCAGTATTTT. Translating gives CASSHLGLAESTDTQYF.

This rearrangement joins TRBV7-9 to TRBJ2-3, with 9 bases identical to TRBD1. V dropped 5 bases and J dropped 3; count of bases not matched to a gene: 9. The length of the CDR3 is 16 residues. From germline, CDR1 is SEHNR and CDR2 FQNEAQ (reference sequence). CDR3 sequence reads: CASSPRQGGRTDTQYF. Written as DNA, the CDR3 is TGTGCCAGCAGCCCGCGACAGGGGGGACGAACAGATACGCAGTATTTT.

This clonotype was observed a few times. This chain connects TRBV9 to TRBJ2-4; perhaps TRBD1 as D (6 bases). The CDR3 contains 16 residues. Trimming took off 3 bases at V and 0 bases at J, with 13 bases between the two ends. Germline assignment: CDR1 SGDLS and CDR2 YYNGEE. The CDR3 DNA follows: TGTGCCAGCAGCGAGGGGACATCTCTAGCCAAAAACATTCAGTACTTC. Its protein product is CASSEGTSLAKNIQYF.

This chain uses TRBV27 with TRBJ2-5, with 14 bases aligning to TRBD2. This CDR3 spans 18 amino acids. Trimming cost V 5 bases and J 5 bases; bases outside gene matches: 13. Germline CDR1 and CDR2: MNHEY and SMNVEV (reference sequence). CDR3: CASSHPGTSGGLRETQYF. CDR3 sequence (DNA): TGTGCCAGCAGTCACCCGGGGACTAGCGGGGGCCTCCGGGAGACCCAGTACTTC.

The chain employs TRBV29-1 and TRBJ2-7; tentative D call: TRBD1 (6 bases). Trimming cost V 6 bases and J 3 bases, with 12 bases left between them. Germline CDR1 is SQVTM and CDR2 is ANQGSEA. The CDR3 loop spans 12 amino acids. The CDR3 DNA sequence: TGCAGCGTCCGGGACACGGGCTACGAGCAGTACTTC. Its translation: CSVRDTGYEQYF.

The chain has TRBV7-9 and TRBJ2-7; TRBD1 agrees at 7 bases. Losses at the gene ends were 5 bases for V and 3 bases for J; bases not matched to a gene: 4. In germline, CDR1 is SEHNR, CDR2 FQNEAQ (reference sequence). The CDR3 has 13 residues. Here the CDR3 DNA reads TGTGCCAGCAGCCAGGGGACAGTCTACGAGCAGTACTTC. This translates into CASSQGTVYEQYF.

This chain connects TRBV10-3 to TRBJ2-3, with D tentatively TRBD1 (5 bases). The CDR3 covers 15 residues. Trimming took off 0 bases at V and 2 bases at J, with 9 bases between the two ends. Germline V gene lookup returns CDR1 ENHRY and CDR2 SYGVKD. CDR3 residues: CAISESDTYTDTQYF. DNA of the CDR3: TGTGCCATCAGTGAGTCGGACACTTACACAGATACGCAGTATTTT.

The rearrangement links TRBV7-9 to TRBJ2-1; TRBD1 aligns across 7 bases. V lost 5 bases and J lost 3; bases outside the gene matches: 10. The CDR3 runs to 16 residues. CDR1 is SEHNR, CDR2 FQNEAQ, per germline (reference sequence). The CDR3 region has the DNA TGTGCCAGCAGCCGCGCGCAGGGGGAATACTACAATGAGCAGTTCTTC. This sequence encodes CASSRAQGEYYNEQFF.

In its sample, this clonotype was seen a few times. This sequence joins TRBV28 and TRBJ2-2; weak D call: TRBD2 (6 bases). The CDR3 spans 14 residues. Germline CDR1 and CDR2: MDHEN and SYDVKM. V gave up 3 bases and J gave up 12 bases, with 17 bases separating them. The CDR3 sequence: CASSFYRGGEKLFF. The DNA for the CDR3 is TGTGCCAGCAGTTTTTATCGTGGCGGGGAGAAGCTGTTTTTT.